Each of the 3 T cell receptor beta chains below was sequenced from the same sample in a study of T cells in localized non-small cell lung cancer. Using immunoSEQ multiplex PCR, the repertoire was profiled, and TCRdb retains in-frame clones only, with some absent. The table lists 20,000 to 25,000 clones, approximately 90% of them singletons. The source was peripheral blood, collected before any cancer treatment. These TCRs come from a male donor aged 60 or over with stage I squamous cell lung carcinoma.

The rearrangement joins TRBV27 to TRBJ1-1, with 7 bases lining up with TRBD1. V lost 5 bases, J lost 4 bases, and 7 bases stayed unmatched. Looked up from germline, CDR1 is MNHEY and CDR2 is SMNVEV (reference sequence). The CDR3 has 14 amino acids. The CDR3 here is CASSVTGDLTEAFF. In nucleotides, the CDR3 is TGTGCCAGCAGTGTAACAGGGGACCTCACTGAAGCTTTCTTT.

This clone was observed once. V usage is TRBV6-5 and J usage is TRBJ2-4; TRBD1 aligns across 7 bases. The CDR3 runs 13 residues. J was trimmed by 6 bases and V by 7 bases; bases with no gene match: 6. The germline V gene has CDR1 MNHEY and CDR2 SVGAGI. CDR3: CASTSTGLNIQYF. The CDR3 coding sequence is TGTGCCAGCACTTCGACAGGGCTAAACATTCAGTACTTC.

J is TRBJ2-1 and V is TRBV5-1, with 8 nucleotides matching TRBD2. Germline CDR1 and CDR2: SGHRS and YFSETQ. CDR3 length: 14 residues. With V trimmed by 7 bases and J by 6 bases, 9 bases remained unmatched. Here the CDR3 reads CASDRGGGRNEQFF. DNA of the CDR3: TGCGCCAGCGACCGGGGGGGCGGACGCAATGAGCAGTTCTTC.